A selection of T cell receptor beta chains follows, all from one sample in a study of PD-L1 blockade in urothelial cancer. Sequenced by immunoSEQ multiplex PCR; TCRdb stores in-frame clones only, minus some. The sample carries 20,000 to 25,000 clones, roughly 83% recorded once. Sequences were derived from PBMCs, sampled around atezolizumab (anti-PD-L1) treatment. All receptors come from a man between 65 and 80 years old with urothelial cancer. CDR3s include the opening cysteine and the closing phenylalanine or tryptophan. D genes are given only for firm matches. Clone size is not always given. Where it is, it says once, few, many or a class for expanded clones.

J,length,D,size,V,DNA,CDR3
TRBJ2-7,15,TRBD1,NA,TRBV7-9,TGTGCCAGCAGCCCCCGAGACAGGGGAGGTTACGAGCAGTACTTC,CASSPRDRGGYEQYF
TRBJ1-5,14,NA,NA,TRBV5-1,TGCGCCAGCAGCTTGGGAGGGGGGGATCAGCCCCAGCATTTT,CASSLGGGDQPQHF
TRBJ2-7,15,NA,NA,TRBV27,TGTGCCAGCAGCGGGAGGGGACAGGGATCCTACGAGCAGTACTTC,CASSGRGQGSYEQYF
TRBJ1-3,12,NA,once,TRBV7-6,TGTGCCAGCAGCTTACTCGGAAACACCATATATTTT,CASSLLGNTIYF
TRBJ1-1,13,NA,NA,TRBV5-6,TGTGCCAGCAGGAACGGTTTAAACACTGAAGCTTTCTTT,CASRNGLNTEAFF
TRBJ2-1,14,NA,NA,TRBV5-1,TGCGCCAGCAGCTTGGACGGGGGATACAATGAGCAGTTCTTC,CASSLDGGYNEQFF
TRBJ2-1,16,TRBD2,NA,TRBV7-9,TGTGCCAGCAGCTTCCCGGGACTAGCGGGAGTGGGTGAGCAGTTCTTC,CASSFPGLAGVGEQFF
TRBJ2-7,15,NA,NA,TRBV6-5,TGTGCCAGCAGTTCTACTAGCTGGAGCTCCTACGAGCAGTACTTC,CASSSTSWSSYEQYF
TRBJ2-2,15,NA,once,TRBV6-5,TGTGCCAGCAGCCGAACAGGAGAGGCCACCGGGGAGCTGTTTTTT,CASSRTGEATGELFF
TRBJ2-2,16,TRBD2,NA,TRBV11-1,TGTGCCAGCAGCTTAGGACTAGCAGAGAACACCGGGGAGCTGTTTTTT,CASSLGLAENTGELFF
TRBJ1-5,16,TRBD1,once,TRBV28,TGTGCCAGCAGTTTCTCCCACAGGGGAGATGATCAGCCCCAGCATTTT,CASSFSHRGDDQPQHF
TRBJ1-2,16,NA,few,TRBV11-2,TGTGCCAGCAGCTCCTTAAGGGCCAGGGTCGGGCATGGCTACACCTTC,CASSSLRARVGHGYTF
TRBJ2-4,18,TRBD2,NA,TRBV30,TGTGCCTGGAGCGCCCGTAATCGACTAGCCTTCGGCAAAAACATTCAGTACTTC,CAWSARNRLAFGKNIQYF
TRBJ1-5,15,NA,NA,TRBV19,TGTGCCAGTAAATATCAGGGCCGAGGCAATCAGCCCCAGCATTTT,CASKYQGRGNQPQHF
TRBJ2-1,16,NA,NA,TRBV5-6,TGTGCCAGCAGCTTGTTCGGCGGGACCTCCTACAATGAGCAGTTCTTC,CASSLFGGTSYNEQFF